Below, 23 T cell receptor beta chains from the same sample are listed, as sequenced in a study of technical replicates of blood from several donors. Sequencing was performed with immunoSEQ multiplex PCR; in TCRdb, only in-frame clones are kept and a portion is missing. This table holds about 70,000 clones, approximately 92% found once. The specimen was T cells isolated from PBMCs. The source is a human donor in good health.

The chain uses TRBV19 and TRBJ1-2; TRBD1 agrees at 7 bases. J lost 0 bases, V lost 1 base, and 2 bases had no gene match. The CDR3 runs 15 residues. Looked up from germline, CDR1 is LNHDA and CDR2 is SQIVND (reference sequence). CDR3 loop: CASSIVGTANYGYTF. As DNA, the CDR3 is TGTGCCAGTAGTATAGTGGGGACAGCTAACTATGGCTACACCTTC.

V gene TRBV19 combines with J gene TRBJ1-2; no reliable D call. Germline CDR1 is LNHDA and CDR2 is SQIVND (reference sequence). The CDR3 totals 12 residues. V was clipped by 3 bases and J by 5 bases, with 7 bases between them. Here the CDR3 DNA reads TGTGCCAGTAGTATTCGGGATTATGGCTACACCTTC. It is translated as CASSIRDYGYTF.

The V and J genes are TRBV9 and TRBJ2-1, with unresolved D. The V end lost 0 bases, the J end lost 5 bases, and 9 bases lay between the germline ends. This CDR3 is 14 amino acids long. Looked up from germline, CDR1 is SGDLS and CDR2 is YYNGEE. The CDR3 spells CASSVEYYHNEQFF. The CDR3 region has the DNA TGTGCCAGCAGCGTAGAGTACTACCACAATGAGCAGTTCTTC.

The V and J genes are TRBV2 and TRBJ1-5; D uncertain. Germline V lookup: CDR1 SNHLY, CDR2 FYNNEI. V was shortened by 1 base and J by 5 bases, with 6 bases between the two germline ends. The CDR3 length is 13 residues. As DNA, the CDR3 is TGTGCCAGCAGTGAAGGACTCCATCAGCCCCAGCATTTT. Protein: CASSEGLHQPQHF.

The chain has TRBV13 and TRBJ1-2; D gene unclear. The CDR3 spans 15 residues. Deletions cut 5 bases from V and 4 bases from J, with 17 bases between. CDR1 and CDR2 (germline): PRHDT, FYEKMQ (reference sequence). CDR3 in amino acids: CASSPNPEAFYGYTF. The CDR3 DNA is TGTGCCAGCAGCCCCAACCCGGAGGCCTTCTATGGCTACACCTTC. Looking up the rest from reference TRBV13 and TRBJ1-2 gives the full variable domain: AAGVIQSPRHLIKEKRETATLKCYPIPRHDTVYWYQQGPGQDPQFLISFYEKMQSDKGSIPDRFSAQQFSDYHSELNMSSLELGDSALYFCASSPNPEAFYGYTFGSGTRLTVV.

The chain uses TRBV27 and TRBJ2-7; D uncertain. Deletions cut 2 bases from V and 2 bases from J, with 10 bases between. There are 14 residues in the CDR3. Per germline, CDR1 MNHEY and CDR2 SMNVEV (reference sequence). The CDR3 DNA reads TGTGCCAGCAGTTTACTGGGCAGTACCTACGAGCAGTACTTC. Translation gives CASSLLGSTYEQYF.

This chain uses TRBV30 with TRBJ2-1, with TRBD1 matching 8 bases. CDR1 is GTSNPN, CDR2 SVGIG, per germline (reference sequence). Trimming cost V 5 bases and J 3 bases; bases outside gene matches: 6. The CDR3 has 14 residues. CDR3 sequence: CAWDGTGYYNEQFF. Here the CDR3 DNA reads TGTGCCTGGGATGGGACAGGATACTACAATGAGCAGTTCTTC.

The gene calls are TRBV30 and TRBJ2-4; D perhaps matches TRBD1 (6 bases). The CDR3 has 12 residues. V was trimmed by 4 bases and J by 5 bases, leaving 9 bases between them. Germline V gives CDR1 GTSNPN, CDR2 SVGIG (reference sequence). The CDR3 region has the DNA TGTGCCTGGAAGCACAGGGAAAACATTCAGTACTTC. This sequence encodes CAWKHRENIQYF. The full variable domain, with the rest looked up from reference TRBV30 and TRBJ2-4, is SQTIHQWPATLVQPVGSPLSLECTVEGTSNPNLYWYRQAAGRGLQLLFYSVGIGQISSEVPQNLSASRPQDRQFILSSKKLLLSDSGFYLCAWKHRENIQYFGAGTRLSVL.

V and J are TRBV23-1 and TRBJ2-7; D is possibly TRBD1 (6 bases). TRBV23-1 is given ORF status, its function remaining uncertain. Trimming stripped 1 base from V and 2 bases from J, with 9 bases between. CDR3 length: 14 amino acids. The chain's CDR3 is CASSQWTATYEQYF. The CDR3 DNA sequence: TGCGCCAGCAGTCAATGGACAGCTACCTACGAGCAGTACTTC.

The CDR3 here is CASSYLGGREAFF. CDR3 DNA sequence: TGTGCCAGCAGCTACCTGGGGGGTCGTGAAGCTTTCTTT. V is TRBV27 and J is TRBJ1-1; TRBD1 might be the D (5 bases). The CDR3 is made up of 13 amino acids. Trimming took 6 bases from V and 7 from J, leaving 15 bases between them. Germline values: CDR1 MNHEY, CDR2 SMNVEV (reference sequence).

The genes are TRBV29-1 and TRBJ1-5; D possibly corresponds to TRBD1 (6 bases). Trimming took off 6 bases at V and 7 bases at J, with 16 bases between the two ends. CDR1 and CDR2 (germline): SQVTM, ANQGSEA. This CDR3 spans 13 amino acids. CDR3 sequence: CSVVQGAHQPQHF. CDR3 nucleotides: TGCAGCGTCGTACAGGGTGCGCACCAGCCCCAGCATTTT.

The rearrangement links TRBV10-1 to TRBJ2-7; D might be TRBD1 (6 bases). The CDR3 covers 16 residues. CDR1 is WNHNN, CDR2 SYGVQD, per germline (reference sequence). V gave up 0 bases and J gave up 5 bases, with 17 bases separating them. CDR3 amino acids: CASSESDHREGNEQYF. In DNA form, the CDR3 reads TGCGCCAGCAGTGAGTCGGACCACAGGGAAGGGAACGAGCAGTACTTC.

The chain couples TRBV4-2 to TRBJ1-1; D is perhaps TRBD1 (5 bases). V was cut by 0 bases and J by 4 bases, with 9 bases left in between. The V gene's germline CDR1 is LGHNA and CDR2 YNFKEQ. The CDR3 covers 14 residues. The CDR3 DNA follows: TGTGCCAGCAGCCAAGAGGGGGGAATCACTGAAGCTTTCTTT. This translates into CASSQEGGITEAFF.

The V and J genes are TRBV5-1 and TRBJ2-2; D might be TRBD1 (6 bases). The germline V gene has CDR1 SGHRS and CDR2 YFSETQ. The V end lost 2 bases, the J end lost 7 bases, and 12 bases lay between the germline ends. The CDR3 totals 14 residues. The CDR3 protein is CASSFSRQDGELFF. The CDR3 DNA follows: TGCGCCAGCAGCTTTTCAAGACAGGACGGGGAGCTGTTTTTT.

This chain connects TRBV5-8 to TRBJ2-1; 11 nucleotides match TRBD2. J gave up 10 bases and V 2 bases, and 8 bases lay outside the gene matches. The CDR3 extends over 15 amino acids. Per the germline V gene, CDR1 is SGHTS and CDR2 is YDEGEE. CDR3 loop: CASSLSSGRAREQFF. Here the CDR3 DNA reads TGTGCCAGCAGCTTAAGTAGCGGGAGGGCCAGGGAGCAGTTCTTC.

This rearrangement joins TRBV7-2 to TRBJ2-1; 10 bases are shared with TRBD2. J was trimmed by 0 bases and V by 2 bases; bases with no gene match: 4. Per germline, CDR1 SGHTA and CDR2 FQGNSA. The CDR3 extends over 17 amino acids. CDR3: CASSLLSGRASYNEQFF. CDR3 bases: TGTGCCAGCAGCTTATTGAGCGGGAGGGCCTCCTACAATGAGCAGTTCTTC.

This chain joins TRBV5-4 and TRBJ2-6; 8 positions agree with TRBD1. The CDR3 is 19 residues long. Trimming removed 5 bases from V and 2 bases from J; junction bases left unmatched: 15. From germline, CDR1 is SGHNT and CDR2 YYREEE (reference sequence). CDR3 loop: CASRPQTGGFNAGANVLTF. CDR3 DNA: TGTGCCAGCAGACCCCAAACAGGGGGATTCAATGCTGGGGCCAACGTCCTGACTTTC.

CDR3 residues: CASSDLLAGVEETQYF. The CDR3 region has the DNA TGTGCCAGCAGCGACCTACTAGCGGGAGTTGAAGAGACCCAGTACTTC. The chain is built from TRBV7-2 and TRBJ2-5, with 11 bases aligning to TRBD2. This CDR3 has 16 residues. The germline CDR1 and CDR2 sequences are SGHTA and FQGNSA. The V segment lost 5 bases and the J segment 3 bases; nucleotides outside the gene matches: 8.

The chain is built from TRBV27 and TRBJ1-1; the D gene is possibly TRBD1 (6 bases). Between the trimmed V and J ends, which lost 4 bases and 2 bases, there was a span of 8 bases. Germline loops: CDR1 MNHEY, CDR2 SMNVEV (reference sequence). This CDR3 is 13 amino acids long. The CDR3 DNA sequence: TGTGCCAGCAGTTGGGGGGGCAACACTGAAGCTTTCTTT. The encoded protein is CASSWGGNTEAFF.

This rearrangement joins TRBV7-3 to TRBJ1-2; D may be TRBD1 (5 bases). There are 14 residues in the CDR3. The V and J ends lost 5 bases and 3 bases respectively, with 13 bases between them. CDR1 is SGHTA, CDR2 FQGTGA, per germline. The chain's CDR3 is CASSATWGDYGYTF. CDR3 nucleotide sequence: TGTGCCAGCAGCGCGACTTGGGGGGACTATGGCTACACCTTC.

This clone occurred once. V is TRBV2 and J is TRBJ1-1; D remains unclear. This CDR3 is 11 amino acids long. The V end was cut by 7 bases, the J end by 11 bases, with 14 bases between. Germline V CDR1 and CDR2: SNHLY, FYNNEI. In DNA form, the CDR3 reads TGTGCCAGCATAGTCGAGGGCATGGCTTTCTTT. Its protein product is CASIVEGMAFF.

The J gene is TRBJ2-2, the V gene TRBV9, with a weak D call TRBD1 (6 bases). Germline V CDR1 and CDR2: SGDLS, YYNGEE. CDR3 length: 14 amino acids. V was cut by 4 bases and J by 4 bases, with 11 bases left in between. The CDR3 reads CASSKSRGTGELFF. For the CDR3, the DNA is TGTGCCAGCAGCAAATCCAGGGGCACCGGGGAGCTGTTTTTT.

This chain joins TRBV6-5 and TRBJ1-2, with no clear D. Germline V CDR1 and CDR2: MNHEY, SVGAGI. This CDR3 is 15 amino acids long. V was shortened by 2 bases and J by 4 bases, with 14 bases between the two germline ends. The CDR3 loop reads CASSYPSPSGYGYTF. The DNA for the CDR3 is TGTGCCAGCAGTTACCCCAGCCCTAGTGGCTATGGCTACACCTTC.